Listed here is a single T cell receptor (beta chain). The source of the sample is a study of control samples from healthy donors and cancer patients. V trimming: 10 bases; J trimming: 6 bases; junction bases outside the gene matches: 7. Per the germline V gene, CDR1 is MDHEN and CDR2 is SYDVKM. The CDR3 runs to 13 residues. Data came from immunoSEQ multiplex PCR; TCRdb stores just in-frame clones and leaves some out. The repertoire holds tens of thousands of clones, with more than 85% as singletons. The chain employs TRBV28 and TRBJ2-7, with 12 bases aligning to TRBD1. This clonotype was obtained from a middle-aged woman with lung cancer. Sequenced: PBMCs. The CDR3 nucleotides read TGTGCCACCCCGGGACAGGGGGCTGGCGAGCAGTACTTC. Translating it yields CATPGQGAGEQYF.